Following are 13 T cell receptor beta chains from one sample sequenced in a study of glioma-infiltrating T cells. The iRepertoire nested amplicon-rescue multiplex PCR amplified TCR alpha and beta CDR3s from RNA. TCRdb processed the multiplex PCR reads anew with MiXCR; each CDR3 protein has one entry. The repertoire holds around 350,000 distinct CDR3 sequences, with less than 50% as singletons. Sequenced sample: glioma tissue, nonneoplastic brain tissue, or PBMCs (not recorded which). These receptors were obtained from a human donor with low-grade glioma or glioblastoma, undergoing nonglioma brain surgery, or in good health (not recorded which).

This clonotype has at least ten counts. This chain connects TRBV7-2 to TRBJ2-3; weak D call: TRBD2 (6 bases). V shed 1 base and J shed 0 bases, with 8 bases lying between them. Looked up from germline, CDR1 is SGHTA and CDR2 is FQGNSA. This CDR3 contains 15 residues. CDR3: CASSLGLASTDTQYF. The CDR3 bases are TGTGCCAGCAGCTTAGGGCTAGCGAGCACAGATACGCAGTATTTT.

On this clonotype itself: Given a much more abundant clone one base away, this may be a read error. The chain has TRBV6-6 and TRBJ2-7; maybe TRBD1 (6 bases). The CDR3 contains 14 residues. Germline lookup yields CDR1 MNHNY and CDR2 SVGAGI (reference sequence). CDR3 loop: CASSLQGPPYDQYF. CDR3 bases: TGTGCCAGCAGCCTACAGGGTCCCCCCTACGATCAGTACTTC.

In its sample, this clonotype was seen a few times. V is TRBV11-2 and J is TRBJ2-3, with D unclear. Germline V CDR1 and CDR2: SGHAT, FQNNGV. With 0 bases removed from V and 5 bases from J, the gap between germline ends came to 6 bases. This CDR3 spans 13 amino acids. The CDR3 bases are TGTGCCAGCAGCTTAGAAGTGGGAGATACGCAGTATTTT. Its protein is CASSLEVGDTQYF.

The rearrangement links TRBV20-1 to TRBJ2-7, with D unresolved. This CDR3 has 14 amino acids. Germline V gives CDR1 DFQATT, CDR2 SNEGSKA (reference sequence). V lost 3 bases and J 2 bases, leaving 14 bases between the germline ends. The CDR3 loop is CSARSSRGTYEQYF. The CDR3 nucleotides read TGCAGTGCTAGGTCTTCGAGAGGAACCTACGAGCAGTACTTC.

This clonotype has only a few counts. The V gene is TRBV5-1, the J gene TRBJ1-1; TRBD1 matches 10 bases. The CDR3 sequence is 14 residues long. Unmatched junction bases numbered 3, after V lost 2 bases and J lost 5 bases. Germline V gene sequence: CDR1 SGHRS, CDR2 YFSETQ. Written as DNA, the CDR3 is TGCGCCAGCAGCTTCGGACAGGGGGGGACTGAAGCTTTCTTT. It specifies CASSFGQGGTEAFF.

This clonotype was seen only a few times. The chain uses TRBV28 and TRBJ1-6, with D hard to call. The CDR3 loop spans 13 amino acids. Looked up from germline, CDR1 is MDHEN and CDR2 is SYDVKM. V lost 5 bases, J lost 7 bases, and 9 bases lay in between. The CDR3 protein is CASSKRYNSPLHF. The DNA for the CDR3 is TGTGCCAGCAGTAAACGGTACAATTCACCCCTCCACTTT. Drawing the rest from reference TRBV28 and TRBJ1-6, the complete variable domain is DVKVTQSSRYLVKRTGEKVFLECVQDMDHENMFWYRQDPGLGLRLIYFSYDVKMKEKGDIPEGYSVSREKKERFSLILESASTNQTSMYLCASSKRYNSPLHFGNGTRLTVT.

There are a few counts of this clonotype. In DNA, the CDR3 is TGCAGTGCTAGAGTATGGGACTCAGGCACAGATACGCAGTATTTT. As protein: CSARVWDSGTDTQYF. The chain uses TRBV20-1 and TRBJ2-3, with D perhaps matching TRBD2 (6 bases). CDR1 is DFQATT and CDR2 is SNEGSKA in the germline V gene (reference sequence). V lost 1 base, J lost 1 base, and 12 bases lay in between. There are 15 residues in the CDR3.

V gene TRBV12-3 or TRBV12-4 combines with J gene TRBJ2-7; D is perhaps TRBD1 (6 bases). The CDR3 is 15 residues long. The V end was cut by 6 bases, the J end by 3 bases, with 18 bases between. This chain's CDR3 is CASSVEGQPYYEQYF. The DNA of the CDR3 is TGTGCCAGCAGCGTGGAAGGACAGCCATACTACGAGCAGTACTTC.

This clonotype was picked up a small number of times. CDR3 residues: CSACVLALPYNEQFF. The CDR3 bases are TGCAGTGCGTGTGTGTTAGCGCTTCCCTACAATGAGCAGTTCTTC. The chain links TRBV20-1 to TRBJ2-1; possibly TRBD2 for D (5 bases). The CDR3 is 15 residues long. V gave up 6 bases and J gave up 2 bases, with 17 bases separating them. The germline CDR1 and CDR2 sequences are DFQATT and SNEGSKA (reference sequence).

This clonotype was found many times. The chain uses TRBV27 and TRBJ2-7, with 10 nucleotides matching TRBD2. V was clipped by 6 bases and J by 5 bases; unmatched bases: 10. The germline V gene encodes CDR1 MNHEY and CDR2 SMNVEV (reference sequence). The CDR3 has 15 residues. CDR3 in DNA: TGTGCCAGCAGAGAGATAGCGGGAGGATCCCACGAGCAGTACTTC. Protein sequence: CASREIAGGSHEQYF.

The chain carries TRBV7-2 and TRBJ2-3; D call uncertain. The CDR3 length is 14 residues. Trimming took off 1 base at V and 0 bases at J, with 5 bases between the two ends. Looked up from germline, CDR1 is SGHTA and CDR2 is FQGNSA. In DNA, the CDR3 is TGTGCCAGCAGCTTAGGGATTAGCACAGATACGCAGTATTTT. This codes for CASSLGISTDTQYF.

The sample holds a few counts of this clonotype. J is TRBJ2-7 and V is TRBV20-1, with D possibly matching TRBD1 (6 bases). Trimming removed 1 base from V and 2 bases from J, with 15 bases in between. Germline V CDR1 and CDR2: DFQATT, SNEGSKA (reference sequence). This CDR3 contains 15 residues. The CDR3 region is CSARVRDKVTYEQYF. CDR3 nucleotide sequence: TGCAGTGCTAGAGTCCGGGACAAGGTAACCTACGAGCAGTACTTC.

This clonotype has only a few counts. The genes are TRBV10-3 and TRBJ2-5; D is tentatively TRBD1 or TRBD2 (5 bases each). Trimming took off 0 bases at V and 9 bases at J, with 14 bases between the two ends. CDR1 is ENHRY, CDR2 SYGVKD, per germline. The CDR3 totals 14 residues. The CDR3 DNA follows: TGTGCCATCAGTGAGTCGATCGCGATGGGGGCCCAGTACTTC. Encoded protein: CAISESIAMGAQYF.